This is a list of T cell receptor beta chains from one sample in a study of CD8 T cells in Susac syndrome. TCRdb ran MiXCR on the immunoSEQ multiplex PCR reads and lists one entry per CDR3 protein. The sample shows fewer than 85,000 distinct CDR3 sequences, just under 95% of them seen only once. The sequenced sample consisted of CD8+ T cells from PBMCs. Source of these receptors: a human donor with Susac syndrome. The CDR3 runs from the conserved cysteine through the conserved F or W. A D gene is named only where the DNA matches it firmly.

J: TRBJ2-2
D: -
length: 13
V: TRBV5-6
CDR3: CASSSQGTGELFF
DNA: TGTGCCAGCAGCTCTCAGGGTACCGGGGAGCTGTTTTTT

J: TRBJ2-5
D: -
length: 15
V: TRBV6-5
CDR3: CASSYSGGVQETQYF
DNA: TGTGCCAGCAGTTACTCGGGGGGAGTCCAAGAGACCCAGTACTTC

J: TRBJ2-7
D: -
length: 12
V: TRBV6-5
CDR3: CASSYWGGEQYF
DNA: TGTGCCAGCAGTTACTGGGGAGGCGAGCAGTACTTC

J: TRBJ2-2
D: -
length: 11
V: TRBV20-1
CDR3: CSAPLMGELFF
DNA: TGCAGTGCTCCTTTAATGGGGGAGCTGTTTTTT

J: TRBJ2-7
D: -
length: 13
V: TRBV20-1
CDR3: CSARPTGLLEQYF
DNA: TGCAGTGCACGTCCGACGGGTCTCCTCGAGCAGTACTTC

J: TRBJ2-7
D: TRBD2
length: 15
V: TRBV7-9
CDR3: CASSLPGTSGNEQYF
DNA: TGTGCCAGCAGCTTACCGGGGACTAGCGGGAACGAGCAGTACTTC

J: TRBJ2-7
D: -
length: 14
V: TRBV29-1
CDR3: CSVKEWQAGYEQYF
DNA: TGCAGCGTTAAAGAGTGGCAAGCAGGCTACGAGCAGTACTTC

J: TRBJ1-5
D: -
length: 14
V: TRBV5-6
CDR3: CASSLGAVPKAQHF
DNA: TGTGCCAGCAGCTTAGGGGCAGTACCGAAGGCCCAGCATTTT

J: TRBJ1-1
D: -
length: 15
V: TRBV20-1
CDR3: CSARDFAGPATEAFF
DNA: TGCAGTGCTAGAGATTTTGCGGGCCCCGCGACTGAAGCTTTCTTT

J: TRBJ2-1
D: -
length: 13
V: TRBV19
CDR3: CASSNQANNEQFF
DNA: TGTGCCAGTAGTAACCAGGCGAACAATGAGCAGTTCTTC

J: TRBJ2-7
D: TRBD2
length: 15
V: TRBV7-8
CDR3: CASSSGTSGAYEQYF
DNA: TGTGCCAGCAGCAGTGGGACTAGCGGTGCCTACGAGCAGTACTTC

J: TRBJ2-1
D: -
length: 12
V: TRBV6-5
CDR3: CASSYSRGEQFF
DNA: TGTGCCAGCAGTTACTCGAGGGGGGAGCAGTTCTTC

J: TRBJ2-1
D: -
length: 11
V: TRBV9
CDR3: CASTPSGEQFF
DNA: TGTGCCAGCACACCTTCGGGTGAGCAGTTCTTC

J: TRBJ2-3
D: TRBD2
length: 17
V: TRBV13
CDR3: CASSLAPGDSGRNTQYF
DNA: TGTGCCAGCAGCTTAGCTCCGGGGGATAGCGGGAGGAATACGCAGTATTTT